Included here is one T cell receptor beta chain sequence, with context. There is no known antigen for this receptor. Base qualities are missing; no much larger clone stands one base away. CDR1 and CDR2, looked up from the germline V gene, are MNHNS and SASEGT. The junction shows trimming of 4 bases on V and 1 base on J, and the gene matches do not reach 13 bases of it. Including the terminal cysteine and phenylalanine, the CDR3 comprises 20 residues. Only the CDR3 part of the read is kept: 60 bases, read in frame from the first base. The collaborating institutions used their own protocols to collect whole blood in K2EDTA tubes. Collaborator samples were shipped for TCRbeta analysis as frozen whole blood, isolated PBMCs, or DNA extracted from either sample type. The sample comes from a study of blood T cell repertoires in COVID-19 (dated by TCRdb to about 2020). Broadly, across the study: Samples covering the acute and convalescent phases of COVID-19 were provided by collaborators in the United States, Italy and Spain. Samples were obtained from the ongoing ImmuneRACE study (first 160 participants) and from 1,254 subjects provided by 6 global collaborators. The prospective study material was composed of cDNA or gDNA derived from T cells, B-cell-depleted T cells, or PBMCs. Deeply sampled blood TCRbeta repertoires from subjects exposed to, actively infected with, or recovered from COVID-19 were included in the dataset. A de-identified subject ID, COVID-19 status, age in years and sex were almost always included in the sample metadata. Where HLA class I and class II types were available, the types were taken from metadata supplied by the sample provider, not from assay-based typing. The repertoires were made available in a free public database intended to serve as a resource for research on the immune response to SARS-CoV-2.

Summary of the overall study and its limitations: How much clinical and demographic metadata was included differed by source and by participant, and the metadata was provided uncurated.

The immunoSEQ Assay, a bias-controlled multiplex PCR, was used to amplify TCRbeta CDR3 regions from genomic DNA. The paper's processing steps were these. The number of nucleated cells in each sample was estimated from the amplification of reference gene primers within the assay. To quantify the absolute abundance of each unique TCRbeta CDR3 rearrangement, sequence reads were collapsed and filtered. For each sample, productive Simpson clonality was calculated by taking the square root of Simpson's diversity index across productive rearrangements. Sourced from immuneACCESS, this table was stored by TCRdb with only in-frame sequences that have V and J called. A share of the clones is absent; for the studies checked, an unresolved V gene accounts for under half, and the remainder has no known explanation. V and J calls plus clone size are reproduced from that table; the DNA served to infer D and trimming. This sample gives roughly 200,000 clones in total; roughly 81% of them show up just once. The ten largest account for approximately 5.1% of the sample.

The source material was peripheral blood. The chain employs TRBV6-1 and TRBJ2-6, and TRBD1 aligns with 10 junction nucleotides. The receptor comes from a woman between 70 and 85 years old with active or convalescent COVID-19. The DNA sequence is as follows: TGTGCCAGCAGTGTCCGTAGGGACAGGGGCCTGGGATCTGGGGCCAACGTCCTGACTTTC. Its protein reads: CASSVRRDRGLGSGANVLTF.